This T cell receptor (beta chain) was identified during a study of chemoradiotherapy in HPV16-positive cancers. Produced via immunoSEQ multiplex PCR; TCRdb's table is partial and in-frame only. The table includes around 9,700 clones, over 65% detected once. Sampling was carried out from a patient who underwent chemoradiotherapy. The TCR sequence derives from a human donor with HPV-associated anogenital cancer.

The CDR3 DNA follows: TGTGCCAGCAGTGAACCCCCGGAAACTGAAGCTTTCTTT. This sequence encodes CASSEPPETEAFF. The chain links TRBV6-1 to TRBJ1-1; D unresolved. Germline CDR1 is MNHNS and CDR2 is SASEGT. Trimming took off 2 bases at V and 5 bases at J, with 9 bases between the two ends. The CDR3 spans 13 residues.